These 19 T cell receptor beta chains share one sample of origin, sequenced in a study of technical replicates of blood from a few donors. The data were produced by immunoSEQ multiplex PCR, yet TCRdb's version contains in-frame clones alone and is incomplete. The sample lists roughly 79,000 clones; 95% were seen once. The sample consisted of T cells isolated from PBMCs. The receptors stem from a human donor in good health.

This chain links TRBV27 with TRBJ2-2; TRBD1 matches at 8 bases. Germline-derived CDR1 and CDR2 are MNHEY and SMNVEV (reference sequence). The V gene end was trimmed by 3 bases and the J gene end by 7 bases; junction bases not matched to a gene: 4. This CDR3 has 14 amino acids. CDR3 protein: CASSFGQGGGELFF. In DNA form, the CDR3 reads TGTGCCAGCAGTTTTGGACAGGGTGGCGGGGAGCTGTTTTTT.

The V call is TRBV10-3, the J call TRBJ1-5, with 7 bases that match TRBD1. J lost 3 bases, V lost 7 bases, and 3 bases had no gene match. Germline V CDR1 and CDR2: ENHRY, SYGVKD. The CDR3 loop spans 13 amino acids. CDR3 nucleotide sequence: TGTGCCATCAACAGGGGAAACAATCAGCCCCAGCATTTT. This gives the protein CAINRGNNQPQHF.

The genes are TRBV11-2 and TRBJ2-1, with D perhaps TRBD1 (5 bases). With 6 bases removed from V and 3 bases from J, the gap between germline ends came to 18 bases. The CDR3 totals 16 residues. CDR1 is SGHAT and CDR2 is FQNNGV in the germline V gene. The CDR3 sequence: CASRLEGQGFYNEQFF. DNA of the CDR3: TGTGCCAGCAGACTGGAAGGGCAGGGATTCTACAATGAGCAGTTCTTC.

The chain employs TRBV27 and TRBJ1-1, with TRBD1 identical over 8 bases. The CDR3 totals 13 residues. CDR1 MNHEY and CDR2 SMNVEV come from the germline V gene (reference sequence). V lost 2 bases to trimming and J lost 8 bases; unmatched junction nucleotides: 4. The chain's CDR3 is CASSLRQGSEAFF. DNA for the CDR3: TGTGCCAGCAGTTTAAGACAGGGGTCAGAAGCTTTCTTT.

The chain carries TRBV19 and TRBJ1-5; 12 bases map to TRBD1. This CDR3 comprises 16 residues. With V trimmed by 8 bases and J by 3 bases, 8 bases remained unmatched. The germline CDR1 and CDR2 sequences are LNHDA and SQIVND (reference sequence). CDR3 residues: CASHTGTGGYNQPQHF. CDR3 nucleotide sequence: TGTGCCAGTCATACCGGGACAGGGGGCTACAATCAGCCCCAGCATTTT.

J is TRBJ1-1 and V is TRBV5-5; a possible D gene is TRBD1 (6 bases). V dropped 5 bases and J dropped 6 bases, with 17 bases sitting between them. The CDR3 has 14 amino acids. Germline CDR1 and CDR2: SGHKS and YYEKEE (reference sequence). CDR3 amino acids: CASSSIKQGPEAFF. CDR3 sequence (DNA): TGTGCCAGCAGTTCCATAAAACAGGGTCCTGAAGCTTTCTTT.

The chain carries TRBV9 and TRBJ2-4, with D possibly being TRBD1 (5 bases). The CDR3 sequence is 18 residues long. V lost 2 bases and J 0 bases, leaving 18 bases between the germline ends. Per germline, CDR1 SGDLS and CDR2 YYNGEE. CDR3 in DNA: TGTGCCAGCAGCGTCATGGGGCGATGGCAACTAGCCAAAAACATTCAGTACTTC. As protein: CASSVMGRWQLAKNIQYF.

The CDR3 loop reads CASSQATVTDTQYF. CDR3 DNA sequence: TGTGCCAGCAGCCAAGCTACGGTCACAGATACGCAGTATTTT. The genes are TRBV4-2 and TRBJ2-3; D gene unclear. Trimming took off 1 base at V and 2 bases at J, with 7 bases between the two ends. The CDR3 runs to 14 residues. Germline-derived CDR1 and CDR2 are LGHNA and YNFKEQ.

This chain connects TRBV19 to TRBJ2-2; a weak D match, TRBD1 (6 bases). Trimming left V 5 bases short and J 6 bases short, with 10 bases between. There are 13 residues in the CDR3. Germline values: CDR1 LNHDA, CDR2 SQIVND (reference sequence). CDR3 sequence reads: CASSWAGAGELFF. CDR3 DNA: TGTGCCAGTAGTTGGGCAGGGGCCGGGGAGCTGTTTTTT.

DNA for the CDR3: TGTGCCAGCAGCTTAAACCCCGGACAGGTTCTCCCTTATGGCTACACCTTC. Its translation: CASSLNPGQVLPYGYTF. The chain carries TRBV7-3 and TRBJ1-2, with TRBD1 matching over 7 bases. Germline V gives CDR1 SGHTA, CDR2 FQGTGA. V lost 1 base and J lost 5; bases outside the gene matches: 13. This CDR3 is built from 17 residues.

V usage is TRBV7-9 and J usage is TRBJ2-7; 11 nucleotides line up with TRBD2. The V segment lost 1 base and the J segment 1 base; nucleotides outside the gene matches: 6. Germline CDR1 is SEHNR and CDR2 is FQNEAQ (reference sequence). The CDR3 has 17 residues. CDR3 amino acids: CASSLDTSGSFSYEQYF. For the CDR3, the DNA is TGTGCCAGCAGCTTAGATACTAGCGGGAGTTTTTCCTACGAGCAGTACTTC. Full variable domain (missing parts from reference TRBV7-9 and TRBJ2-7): DTGVSQNPRHKITKRGQNVTFRCDPISEHNRLYWYRQTLGQGPEFLTYFQNEAQLEKSRLLSDRFSAERPKGSFSTLEIQRTEQGDSAMYLCASSLDTSGSFSYEQYFGPGTRLTVT.

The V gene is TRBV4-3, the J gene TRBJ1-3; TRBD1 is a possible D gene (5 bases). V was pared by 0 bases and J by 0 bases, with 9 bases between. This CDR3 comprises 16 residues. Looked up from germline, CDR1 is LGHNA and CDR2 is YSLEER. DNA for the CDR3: TGCGCCAGCAGCCAAGATAGTACAGGCTCTGGAAACACCATATATTTT. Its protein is CASSQDSTGSGNTIYF.

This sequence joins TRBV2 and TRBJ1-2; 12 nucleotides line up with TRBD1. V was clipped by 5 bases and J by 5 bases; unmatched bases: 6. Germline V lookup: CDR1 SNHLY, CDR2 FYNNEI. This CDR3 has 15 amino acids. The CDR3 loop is CASSLGTGGVYGYTF. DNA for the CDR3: TGTGCCAGCAGTCTAGGGACAGGGGGCGTTTATGGCTACACCTTC. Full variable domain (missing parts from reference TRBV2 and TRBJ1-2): EPEVTQTPSHQVTQMGQEVILRCVPISNHLYFYWYRQILGQKVEFLVSFYNNEISEKSEIFDDQFSVERPDGSNFTLKIRSTKLEDSAMYFCASSLGTGGVYGYTFGSGTRLTVV.

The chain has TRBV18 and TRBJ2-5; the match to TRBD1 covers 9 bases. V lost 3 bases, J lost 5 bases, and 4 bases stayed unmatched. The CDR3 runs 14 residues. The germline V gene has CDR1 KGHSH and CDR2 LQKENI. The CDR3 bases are TGTGCCAGCTCACCCCAAGGACAGGGGGAGACCCAGTACTTC. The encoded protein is CASSPQGQGETQYF.

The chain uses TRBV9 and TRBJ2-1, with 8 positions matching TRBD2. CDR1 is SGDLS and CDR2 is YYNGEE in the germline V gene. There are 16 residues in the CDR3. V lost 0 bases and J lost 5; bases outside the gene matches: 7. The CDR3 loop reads CASSVGFSGIHNEQFF. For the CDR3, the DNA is TGTGCCAGCAGCGTAGGTTTTAGCGGGATTCACAATGAGCAGTTCTTC.

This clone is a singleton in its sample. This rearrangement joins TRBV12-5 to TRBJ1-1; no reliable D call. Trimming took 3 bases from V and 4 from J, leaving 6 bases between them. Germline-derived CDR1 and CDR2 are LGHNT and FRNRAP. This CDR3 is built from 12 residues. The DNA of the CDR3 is TGTGCTAGTGGTTTAAGCGGCACTGAAGCTTTCTTT. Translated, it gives CASGLSGTEAFF. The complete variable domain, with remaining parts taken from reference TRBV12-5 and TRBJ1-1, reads DARVTQTPRHKVTEMGQEVTMRCQPILGHNTVFWYRQTMMQGLELLAYFRNRAPLDDSGMPKDRFSAEMPDATLATLKIQPSEPRDSAVYFCASGLSGTEAFFGQGTRLTVV.

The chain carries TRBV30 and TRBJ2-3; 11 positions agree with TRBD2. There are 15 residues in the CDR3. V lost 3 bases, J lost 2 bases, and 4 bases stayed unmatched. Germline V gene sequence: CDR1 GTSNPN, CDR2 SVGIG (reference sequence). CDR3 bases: TGTGCCTGGAGGAGACTAGCGGGGACCACAGATACGCAGTATTTT. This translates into CAWRRLAGTTDTQYF.

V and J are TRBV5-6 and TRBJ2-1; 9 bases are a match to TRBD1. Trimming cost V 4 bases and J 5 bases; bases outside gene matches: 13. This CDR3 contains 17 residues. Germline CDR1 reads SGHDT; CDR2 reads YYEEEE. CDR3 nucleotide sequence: TGTGCCAGCAGCCTGACCGGGACAGGGCCAGCAGACAATGAGCAGTTCTTC. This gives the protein CASSLTGTGPADNEQFF.

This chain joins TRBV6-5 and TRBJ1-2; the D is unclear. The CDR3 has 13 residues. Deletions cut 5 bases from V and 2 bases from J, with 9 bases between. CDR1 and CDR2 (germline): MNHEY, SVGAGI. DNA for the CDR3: TGTGCCAGCAGTAGAACAGCCAACTATGGCTACACCTTC. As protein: CASSRTANYGYTF.